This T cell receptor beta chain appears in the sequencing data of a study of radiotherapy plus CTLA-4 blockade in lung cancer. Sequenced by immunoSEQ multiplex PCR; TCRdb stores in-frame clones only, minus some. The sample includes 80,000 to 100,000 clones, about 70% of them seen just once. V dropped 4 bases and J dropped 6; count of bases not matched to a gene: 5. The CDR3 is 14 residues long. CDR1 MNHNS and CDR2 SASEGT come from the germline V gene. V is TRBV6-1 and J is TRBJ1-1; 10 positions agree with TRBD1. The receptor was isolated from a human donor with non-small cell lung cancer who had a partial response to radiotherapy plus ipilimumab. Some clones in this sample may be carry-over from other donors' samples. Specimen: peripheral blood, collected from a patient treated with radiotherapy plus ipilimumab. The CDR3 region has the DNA TGTGCCAGCAGTGCTGGGGACAGGGGATCTGAAGCTTTCTTT. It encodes CASSAGDRGSEAFF.